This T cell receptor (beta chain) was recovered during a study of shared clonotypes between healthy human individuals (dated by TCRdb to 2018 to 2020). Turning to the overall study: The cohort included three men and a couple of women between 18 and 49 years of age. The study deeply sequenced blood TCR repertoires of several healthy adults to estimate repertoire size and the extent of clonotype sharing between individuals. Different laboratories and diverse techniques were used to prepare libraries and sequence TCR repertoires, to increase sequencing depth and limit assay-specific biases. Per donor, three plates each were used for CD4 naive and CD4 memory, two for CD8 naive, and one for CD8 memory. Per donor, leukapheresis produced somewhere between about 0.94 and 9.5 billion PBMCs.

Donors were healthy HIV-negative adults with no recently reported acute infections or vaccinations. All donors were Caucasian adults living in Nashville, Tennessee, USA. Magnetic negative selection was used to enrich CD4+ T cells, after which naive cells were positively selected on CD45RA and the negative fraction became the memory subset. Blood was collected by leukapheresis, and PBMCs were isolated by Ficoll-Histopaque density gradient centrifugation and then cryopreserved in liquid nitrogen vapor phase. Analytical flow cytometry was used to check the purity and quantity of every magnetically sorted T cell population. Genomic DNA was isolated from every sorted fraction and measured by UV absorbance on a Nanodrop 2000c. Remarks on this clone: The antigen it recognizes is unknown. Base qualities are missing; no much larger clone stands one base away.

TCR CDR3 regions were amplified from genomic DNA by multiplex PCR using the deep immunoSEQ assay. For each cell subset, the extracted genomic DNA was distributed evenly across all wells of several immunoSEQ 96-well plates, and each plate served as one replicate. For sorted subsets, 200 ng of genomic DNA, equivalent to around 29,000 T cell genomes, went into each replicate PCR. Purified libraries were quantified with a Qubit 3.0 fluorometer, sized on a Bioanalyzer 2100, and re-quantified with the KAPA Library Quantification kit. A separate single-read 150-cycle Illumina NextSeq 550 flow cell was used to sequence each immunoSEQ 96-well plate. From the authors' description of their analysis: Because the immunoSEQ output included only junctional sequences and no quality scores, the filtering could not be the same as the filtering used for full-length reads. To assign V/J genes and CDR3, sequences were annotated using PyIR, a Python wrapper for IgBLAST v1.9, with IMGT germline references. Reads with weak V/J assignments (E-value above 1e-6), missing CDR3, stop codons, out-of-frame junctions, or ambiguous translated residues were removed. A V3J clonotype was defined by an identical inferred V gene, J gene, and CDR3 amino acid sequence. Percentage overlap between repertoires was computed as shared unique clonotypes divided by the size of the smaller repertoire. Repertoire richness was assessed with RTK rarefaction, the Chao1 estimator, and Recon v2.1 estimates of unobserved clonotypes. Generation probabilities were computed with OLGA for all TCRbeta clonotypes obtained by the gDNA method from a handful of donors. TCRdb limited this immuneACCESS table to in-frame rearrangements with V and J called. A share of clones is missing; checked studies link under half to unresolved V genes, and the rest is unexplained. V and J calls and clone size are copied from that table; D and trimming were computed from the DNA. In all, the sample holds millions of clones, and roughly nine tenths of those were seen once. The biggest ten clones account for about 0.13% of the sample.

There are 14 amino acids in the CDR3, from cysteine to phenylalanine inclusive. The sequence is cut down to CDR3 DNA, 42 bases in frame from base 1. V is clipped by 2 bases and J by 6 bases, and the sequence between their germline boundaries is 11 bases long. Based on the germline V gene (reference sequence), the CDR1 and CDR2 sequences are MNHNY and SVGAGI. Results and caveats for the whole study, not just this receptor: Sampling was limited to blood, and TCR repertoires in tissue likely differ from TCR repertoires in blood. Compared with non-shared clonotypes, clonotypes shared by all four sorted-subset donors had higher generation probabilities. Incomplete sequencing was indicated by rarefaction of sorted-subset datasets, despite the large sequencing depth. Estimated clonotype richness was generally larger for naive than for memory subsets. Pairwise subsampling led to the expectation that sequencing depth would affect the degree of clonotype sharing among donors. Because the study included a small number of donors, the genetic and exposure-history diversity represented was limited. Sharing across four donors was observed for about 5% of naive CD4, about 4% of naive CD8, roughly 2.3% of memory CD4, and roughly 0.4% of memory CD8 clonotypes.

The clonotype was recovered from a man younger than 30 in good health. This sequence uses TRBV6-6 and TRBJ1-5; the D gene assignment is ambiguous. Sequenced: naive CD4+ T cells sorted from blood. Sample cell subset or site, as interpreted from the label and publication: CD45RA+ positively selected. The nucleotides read TGTGCCAGCAGTTACATGGAGGGCAGTCAGCCCCAGCATTTT. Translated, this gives CASSYMEGSQPQHF.